A single sample gave rise to the 2 T cell receptor beta chains below, sequenced in a study of blood T cell repertoires in COVID-19. The method was immunoSEQ multiplex PCR; TCRdb's version includes in-frame clones alone and lacks a portion of them. The sample yields about 55,000 clones, 83% seen once. Material for sequencing was peripheral blood. All receptors derive from a woman aged 60-75 years with acute or convalescent COVID-19.

The genes are TRBV13 and TRBJ2-5; D not resolved. The CDR3 runs 15 residues. V dropped 0 bases and J dropped 2 bases, with 10 bases sitting between them. Looked up from germline, CDR1 is PRHDT and CDR2 is FYEKMQ (reference sequence). The CDR3 loop reads CASSLGWSQQETQYF. Written as DNA, the CDR3 is TGTGCCAGCAGCTTAGGTTGGTCACAACAAGAGACCCAGTACTTC.

V gene TRBV7-2 combines with J gene TRBJ2-7; a weak D match, TRBD2 (6 bases). The ends were cut back, 4 bases at V and 4 bases at J, with 17 bases in the middle. CDR1 SGHTA and CDR2 FQGNSA come from the germline V gene. This CDR3 region has 15 residues. CDR3 residues: CASSSYGGVGYEQYF. As DNA, the CDR3 is TGTGCCAGCAGCTCGTACGGGGGAGTGGGATACGAGCAGTACTTC.